Each of the 25 T cell receptor beta chains below was sequenced from the same sample in a study of immune evolution from preneoplasia to lung adenocarcinoma (dated by TCRdb to the early 2020s). Library generation was performed with the immunoSEQ multiplex PCR assay. TCRdb's version of the immuneACCESS table is confined to in-frame rearrangements and falls short of the full clone set. An unresolved V gene accounts for under half of the shortfall where checked; the remainder is of unknown origin. The sample includes around 6,800 clones, with approximately 73% observed a single time. About 8.5% of the sample is taken by the ten largest. Source material: FFPE atypical adenomatous hyperplasia tissue from the lung. This sample's cell subset or site label indicates: atypical adenomatous hyperplasia (AAH), lung preneoplasia. Receptors originate from a donor older than 65 with lung adenocarcinoma. Some clones in this sample may be carry-over from other donors' samples.

V and J are TRBV15 and TRBJ1-5; no firm D call. Per the germline V gene, CDR1 is LNHNV and CDR2 is YYDKDF (reference sequence). V lost 5 bases and J lost 1, with 15 bases in between. The CDR3 spans 16 residues. CDR3 sequence reads: CATSLAEGWSNQPQHF. As DNA, the CDR3 is TGTGCCACCAGCTTAGCCGAGGGCTGGAGCAATCAGCCCCAGCATTTT.

In its sample, this clone was seen a few times. This rearrangement joins TRBV30 to TRBJ1-1; D is ambiguous. The germline V gene has CDR1 GTSNPN and CDR2 SVGIG (reference sequence). The V gene lost 5 bases and the J gene lost 2 bases, with 12 bases spanning the gap. This CDR3 spans 13 amino acids. The CDR3 nucleotides are TGTGCCTGGGCAATTCGGGCAAACACTGAAGCTTTCTTT. Translation: CAWAIRANTEAFF.

The chain carries TRBV4-2 and TRBJ1-5; no clear D gene. This CDR3 region has 15 residues. Trimming pared 0 bases from V and 3 bases from J, leaving 9 bases between. The germline V gene encodes CDR1 LGHNA and CDR2 YNFKEQ. In DNA form, the CDR3 reads TGTGCCAGCAGCCAAGAGCGGGAAATCAATCAGCCCCAGCATTTT. It specifies CASSQEREINQPQHF.

The chain is built from TRBV30 and TRBJ1-1; 9 bases agree with TRBD1. Trimming at V came to 5 bases and at J to 5 bases, leaving 6 bases not matched to a gene. CDR1 is GTSNPN and CDR2 is SVGIG in the germline V gene (reference sequence). The CDR3 sequence is 13 residues long. The CDR3 loop reads CAWAGTGWTEAFF. The CDR3 bases are TGTGCCTGGGCCGGGACAGGGTGGACTGAAGCTTTCTTT.

V gene TRBV7-9 combines with J gene TRBJ2-1, with D perhaps matching TRBD2 (6 bases). CDR1 is SEHNR and CDR2 is FQNEAQ in the germline V gene (reference sequence). V lost 5 bases and J lost 4, with 12 bases in between. The CDR3 spans 14 residues. CDR3 bases: TGTGCCAGCAGCAAGACTAGTTCGTACAATGAGCAGTTCTTC. Amino acids: CASSKTSSYNEQFF. Drawing the rest from reference TRBV7-9 and TRBJ2-1, the complete variable domain is DTGVSQNPRHKITKRGQNVTFRCDPISEHNRLYWYRQTLGQGPEFLTYFQNEAQLEKSRLLSDRFSAERPKGSFSTLEIQRTEQGDSAMYLCASSKTSSYNEQFFGPGTRLTVL.

V usage is TRBV4-2 and J usage is TRBJ1-5, with D perhaps matching TRBD1 (6 bases). The CDR3 runs to 16 residues. Germline V CDR1 and CDR2: LGHNA, YNFKEQ. The V end was cut by 0 bases, the J end by 3 bases, with 12 bases between. The CDR3 coding sequence is TGTGCCAGCAGCCAAGACGGGGGGCAGATCAATCAGCCCCAGCATTTT. Protein product: CASSQDGGQINQPQHF.

This chain uses TRBV29-1 with TRBJ1-1; no clear D gene. Germline CDR1 reads SQVTM; CDR2 reads ANQGSEA. This CDR3 contains 12 residues. V lost 3 bases to trimming and J lost 1 base, with 6 bases between them. Here the CDR3 DNA reads TGCAGCGTTGAGTTCACGAACACTGAAGCTTTCTTT. Translating it yields CSVEFTNTEAFF.

The CDR3 DNA reads TGCGCCAGCAGCGACGGAAGCAGGGGGAGTTATTTCGAAAAACTGTTTTTT. Amino acid sequence: CASSDGSRGSYFEKLFF. V gene TRBV5-1 combines with J gene TRBJ1-4; 7 nucleotides match TRBD1. Germline CDR1 and CDR2: SGHRS and YFSETQ. The CDR3 spans 17 residues. V lost 4 bases to trimming and J lost 8 bases; unmatched junction nucleotides: 17.

The chain recombines TRBV10-3 with TRBJ2-6; 7 nucleotides line up with TRBD1. Germline V lookup: CDR1 ENHRY, CDR2 SYGVKD. V gave up 4 bases and J gave up 4 bases; unmatched junction bases: 7. The length of the CDR3 is 16 residues. The CDR3 coding sequence is TGTGCCATCAGTGCACGACAGGGTGGCGGGGCCAACGTCCTGACTTTC. Translated: CAISARQGGGANVLTF.

The rearrangement joins TRBV5-1 to TRBJ1-6; D gene ambiguous. The CDR3 contains 15 residues. V was trimmed by 1 base and J by 5 bases, leaving 10 bases between them. The germline V gene encodes CDR1 SGHRS and CDR2 YFSETQ. The CDR3 coding sequence is TGCGCCAGCAGCTTGAATCGACCTGATAATTCACCCCTCCACTTT. Its protein is CASSLNRPDNSPLHF. Looking up the rest from reference TRBV5-1 and TRBJ1-6 gives the full variable domain: KAGVTQTPRYLIKTRGQQVTLSCSPISGHRSVSWYQQTPGQGLQFLFEYFSETQRNKGNFPGRFSGRQFSNSRSEMNVSTLELGDSALYLCASSLNRPDNSPLHFGNGTRLTVT.

The chain combines TRBV27 with TRBJ2-1, with D perhaps given as TRBD1 or TRBD2 (6 bases each). CDR1 MNHEY and CDR2 SMNVEV come from the germline V gene (reference sequence). Between the trimmed V and J ends, which lost 2 bases and 5 bases, there was a span of 13 bases. CDR3 length: 15 residues. CDR3 nucleotide sequence: TGTGCCAGCAGTTTAAGGGGGGACTGGAACAATGAGCAGTTCTTC. As protein: CASSLRGDWNNEQFF.

V and J are TRBV30 and TRBJ2-1; 7 bases align to TRBD2. The V gene's germline CDR1 is GTSNPN and CDR2 SVGIG (reference sequence). The CDR3 consists of 12 residues. V shed 4 bases, J shed 6 bases, and the junction held 3 bases outside the gene matches. The CDR3 DNA sequence: TGTGCCTGGACATGGGGGGGCAATGAGCAGTTCTTC. This translates into CAWTWGGNEQFF.

The V call is TRBV21-1, the J call TRBJ2-5. TRBV21-1 is a recognized pseudogene. The CDR3 spans 10 residues. The CDR3 loop reads CASRRETQYF. In DNA form, the CDR3 reads TGTGCCAGCAGAAGAGAGACCCAGTACTTC.

This clone was seen once. V gene TRBV28 combines with J gene TRBJ1-1, with 8 bases identical to TRBD1. V lost 6 bases, J lost 5 bases, and 17 bases stayed unmatched. Germline V lookup: CDR1 MDHEN, CDR2 SYDVKM. This CDR3 is 17 amino acids long. CDR3 in DNA: TGTGCCAGCAGAGTTCCCGGAACTAACAGGGGGAGAACTGAAGCTTTCTTT. Its translation: CASRVPGTNRGRTEAFF.

This chain links TRBV11-2 with TRBJ2-7, with D possibly matching TRBD2 (7 bases). Germline V gene sequence: CDR1 SGHAT, CDR2 FQNNGV. This CDR3 has 16 amino acids. V was clipped by 4 bases and J by 4 bases, with 20 bases between them. In nucleotides, the CDR3 is TGTGCCAGCAGCTCAGAGTGGGGAGGGACAACTTACGAGCAGTACTTC. This encodes CASSSEWGGTTYEQYF. Full variable domain (remainder filled in from reference TRBV11-2 and TRBJ2-7): EAGVAQSPRYKIIEKRQSVAFWCNPISGHATLYWYQQILGQGPKLLIQFQNNGVVDDSQLPKDRFSAERLKGVDSTLKIQPAKLEDSAVYLCASSSEWGGTTYEQYFGPGTRLTVT.

This chain uses TRBV2 with TRBJ2-1; D uncertain. The CDR3 totals 15 residues. The V gene lost 5 bases and the J gene lost 2 bases, with 13 bases spanning the gap. Germline V lookup: CDR1 SNHLY, CDR2 FYNNEI. CDR3 residues: CASSFDLETYNEQFF. The CDR3 bases are TGTGCCAGCAGTTTCGACCTAGAAACCTACAATGAGCAGTTCTTC.

The V call is TRBV6-6, the J call TRBJ2-2; D remains ambiguous. The CDR3 spans 11 residues. Trimming stripped 8 bases from V and 6 bases from J, with 7 bases between. Germline values: CDR1 MNHNY, CDR2 SVGAGI (reference sequence). CDR3 protein: CASHEAGELFF. In nucleotides, the CDR3 is TGTGCCAGCCACGAAGCCGGGGAGCTGTTTTTT.

This sequence joins TRBV6-5 and TRBJ1-4; D is unclear. CDR1 and CDR2 from the germline V gene are MNHEY and SVGAGI. V shed 0 bases and J shed 5 bases, with 7 bases lying between them. CDR3 length: 14 amino acids. Here the CDR3 DNA reads TGTGCCAGCAGTTACTCGAGTTCGAATGAAAAACTGTTTTTT. Residues: CASSYSSSNEKLFF.

This chain uses TRBV19 with TRBJ2-3; 12 nucleotides agree with TRBD2. Germline V gene lookup returns CDR1 LNHDA and CDR2 SQIVND (reference sequence). This CDR3 spans 17 amino acids. After removal of 1 base from V and 0 bases from J, the junction contained 2 bases not matched to a gene. CDR3 sequence (DNA): TGTGCCAGTAGTATAGCGACTAGCGGGGGTAGCACAGATACGCAGTATTTT. It codes for CASSIATSGGSTDTQYF.

A single count supports this clone. The chain couples TRBV5-4 to TRBJ2-5; TRBD1 might be the D (7 bases). The ends were cut back, 6 bases at V and 4 bases at J, with 13 bases in the middle. The CDR3 extends over 13 amino acids. CDR1 is SGHNT and CDR2 is YYREEE in the germline V gene (reference sequence). DNA for the CDR3: TGTGCCAGCAACTACAGGGGAGGAGAGACCCAGTACTTC. It yields the protein CASNYRGGETQYF.

This chain joins TRBV2 and TRBJ2-5; D is unresolved. The CDR3 is 15 amino acids. Germline CDR1 reads SNHLY; CDR2 reads FYNNEI. Trimming left V 3 bases short and J 5 bases short, with 16 bases between. The CDR3 DNA is TGTGCCAGCAGTGACGGGCAGCATGGGCGGGAGACCCAGTACTTC. Translated, it gives CASSDGQHGRETQYF.

The chain recombines TRBV4-1 with TRBJ2-7; 10 nucleotides match TRBD1. This CDR3 contains 15 residues. After removal of 4 bases from V and 2 bases from J, the junction contained 5 bases not matched to a gene. Germline V gene data show CDR1 as MGHRA and CDR2 as YSYEKL. This CDR3 is CASSLSGTGAYEQYF. Here the CDR3 DNA reads TGCGCCAGCAGCCTTTCCGGGACAGGGGCCTACGAGCAGTACTTC.

This clone was observed a few times. The chain couples TRBV5-1 to TRBJ2-6, with 8 bases that match TRBD1. The germline gives CDR1 SGHRS, CDR2 YFSETQ. With V trimmed by 7 bases and J by 0 bases, 6 bases remained unmatched. CDR3 length equals 16 residues. The CDR3 coding sequence is TGCGCCAGCTTGGGGACAGGAAGCTCTGGGGCCAACGTCCTGACTTTC. It encodes CASLGTGSSGANVLTF. The full variable domain, with the rest looked up from reference TRBV5-1 and TRBJ2-6, is KAGVTQTPRYLIKTRGQQVTLSCSPISGHRSVSWYQQTPGQGLQFLFEYFSETQRNKGNFPGRFSGRQFSNSRSEMNVSTLELGDSALYLCASLGTGSSGANVLTFGAGSRLTVL.

This chain joins TRBV10-2 and TRBJ1-3; the match to TRBD1 covers 9 bases. CDR1 and CDR2 (germline): WSHSY, SAAADI. V trimming: 6 bases; J trimming: 0 bases; junction bases outside the gene matches: 9. This CDR3 is 17 amino acids long. The CDR3 protein is CASSETGGASSGNTIYF. DNA for the CDR3: TGCGCCAGCAGCGAGACAGGGGGAGCCTCCTCTGGAAACACCATATATTTT.

This clone was seen a handful of times. The chain recombines TRBV18 with TRBJ1-2; tentatively, D is TRBD1 (5 bases). Trimming took 3 bases from V and 4 from J, leaving 6 bases between them. The CDR3 is 12 amino acids. Per the germline V gene, CDR1 is KGHSH and CDR2 is LQKENI. CDR3: CASSPDSYGYTF. CDR3 nucleotides: TGTGCCAGCTCACCTGACAGCTATGGCTACACCTTC.